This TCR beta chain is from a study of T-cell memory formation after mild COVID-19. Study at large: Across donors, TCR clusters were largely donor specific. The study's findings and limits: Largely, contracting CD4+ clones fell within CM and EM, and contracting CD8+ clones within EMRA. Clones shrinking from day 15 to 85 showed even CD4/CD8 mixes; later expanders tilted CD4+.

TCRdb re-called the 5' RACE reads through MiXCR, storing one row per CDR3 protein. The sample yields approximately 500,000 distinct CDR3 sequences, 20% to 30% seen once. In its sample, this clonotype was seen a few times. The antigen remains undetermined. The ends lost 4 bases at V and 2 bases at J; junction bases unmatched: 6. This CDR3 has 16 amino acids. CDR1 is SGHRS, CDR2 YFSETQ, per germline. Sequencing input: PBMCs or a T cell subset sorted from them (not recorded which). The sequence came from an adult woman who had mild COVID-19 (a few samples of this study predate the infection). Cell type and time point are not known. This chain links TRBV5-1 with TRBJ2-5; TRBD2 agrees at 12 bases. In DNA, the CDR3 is TGCGCCAGCAGCGCCTCTAGCGGGGGGGCTCAAGAGACCCAGTACTTC. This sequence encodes CASSASSGGAQETQYF.